This T cell receptor (beta chain) derives from a study of blood T cell repertoires in COVID-19. Background on the study: Researchers got acute and convalescent COVID-19 samples from the United States, Italy and Spain. PBMCs, B-cell-depleted T cells, or T cells were the source of the cDNA or gDNA that made up the material.

The CDR3 totals 14 residues. V trimming: 5 bases; J trimming: 4 bases; junction bases outside the gene matches: 4. CDR1 and CDR2 from the germline V gene are SEHNR and FQNEAQ (reference sequence). Original handling: Nucleated cell number was recorded as an estimate derived from reference gene primer amplification. Using immunoSEQ multiplex PCR, the repertoire was profiled, and TCRdb retains in-frame clones only, with some absent. V and J calls and clone size are copied from that table; D and trimming were computed from the DNA. The sample contains fewer than 250,000 clones, approximately 85% of which appear only once.

J is TRBJ2-3 and V is TRBV7-9, with TRBD1 matching 9 bases. Sequencing was performed on peripheral blood. The receptor was isolated from a woman in her sixties or seventies with acute or convalescent COVID-19. CDR3 coding DNA: TGTGCCAGCAGCACACGACAGGGGGCAGATACGCAGTATTTT. Amino acid sequence: CASSTRQGADTQYF.